The 7 T cell receptor beta chains below come from one sample, sequenced in a study of blood T cell repertoires in COVID-19. The assay was immunoSEQ multiplex PCR, and TCRdb's table has in-frame clones only and misses some. The sample lists about 29,000 clones; approximately 92% were seen once. The sequenced sample was peripheral blood. Every receptor here comes from a man older than 75 with acute or convalescent COVID-19.

The chain joins TRBV2 to TRBJ1-2; D might be TRBD1 (6 bases). Trimming left V 3 bases short and J 3 bases short, with 11 bases between. From germline, CDR1 is SNHLY and CDR2 FYNNEI. The CDR3 is 14 amino acids. The CDR3 DNA is TGTGCCAGCAGTGAGTCTACAGGGCACTATGGCTACACCTTC. Translating it yields CASSESTGHYGYTF.

This chain uses TRBV3-1 (or the pseudogene TRBV3-2) with TRBJ2-7; 7 positions match TRBD1. The CDR3 is made up of 14 amino acids. Losses at the gene ends were 5 bases for V and 2 bases for J; bases not matched to a gene: 6. Germline-derived CDR1 and CDR2 are LGHDT and YNNKEL (reference sequence). CDR3 bases: TGTGCCAGCAGCTTCCGGGACAGAGCCTACGAGCAGTACTTC. Translation gives CASSFRDRAYEQYF.

V is TRBV2 and J is TRBJ2-5; 8 bases fit TRBD2. The trim removed 3 bases at V and 5 bases at J, leaving 11 bases unmatched. The CDR3 is 16 amino acids. Germline V gene lookup returns CDR1 SNHLY and CDR2 FYNNEI. CDR3 in amino acids: CASSDRGGLYVETQYF. In DNA form, the CDR3 reads TGTGCCAGCAGTGACCGGGGGGGGCTCTACGTGGAGACCCAGTACTTC.

The chain links TRBV6-5 to TRBJ2-7; 12 nucleotides agree with TRBD1. The CDR3 is made up of 14 amino acids. The trim removed 7 bases at V and 7 bases at J, leaving 8 bases unmatched. The germline V gene has CDR1 MNHEY and CDR2 SVGAGI. CDR3 bases: TGTGCCAGCAATCGGGACAGGGGGCCGTGGGAGCAGTACTTC. Its translation is CASNRDRGPWEQYF.

In the case of this clone: The junction differs from germline at one of its ends, possibly a read error. Here the CDR3 reads CASSVAGGPLQETQYF. CDR3 in DNA: TGTGCCAGCAGCGTAGCGGGGGGTCCTCTCCAAGAGACCCAGTACTTC. This chain links TRBV7-7 with TRBJ2-5; 10 nucleotides line up with TRBD2. The CDR3 spans 16 residues. Germline V gene data show CDR1 as SSHAT and CDR2 as FNYEAQ (reference sequence).

The chain employs TRBV6-6 and TRBJ2-2, with D possibly being TRBD1 (6 bases). The CDR3 sequence is 15 residues long. Germline CDR1 and CDR2: MNHNY and SVGAGI (reference sequence). V lost 5 bases, J lost 4 bases, and 14 bases lay in between. CDR3 nucleotides: TGTGCCAGCAGTCCCAGGAACAGGGCCACCGGGGAGCTGTTTTTT. Translated, it gives CASSPRNRATGELFF.

The chain joins TRBV29-1 to TRBJ1-1, with D possibly matching TRBD1 (5 bases). The germline V gene has CDR1 SQVTM and CDR2 ANQGSEA. Trimming cost V 8 bases and J 1 base, with 14 bases left between them. This CDR3 comprises 13 residues. CDR3 coding DNA: TGCAGCCCTCAGAAGACAGCGAACACTGAAGCTTTCTTT. This encodes CSPQKTANTEAFF.